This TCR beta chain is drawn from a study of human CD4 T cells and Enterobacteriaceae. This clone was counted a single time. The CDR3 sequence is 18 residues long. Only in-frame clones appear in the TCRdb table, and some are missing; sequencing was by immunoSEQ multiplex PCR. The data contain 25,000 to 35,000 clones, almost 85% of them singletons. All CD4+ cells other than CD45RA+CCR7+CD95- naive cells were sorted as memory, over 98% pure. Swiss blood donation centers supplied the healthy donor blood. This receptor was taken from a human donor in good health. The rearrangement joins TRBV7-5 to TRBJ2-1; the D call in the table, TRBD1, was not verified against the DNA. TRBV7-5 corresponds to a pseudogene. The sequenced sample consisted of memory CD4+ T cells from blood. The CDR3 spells CVRSLDWGQLTSYNEQFF. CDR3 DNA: TGTGTCAGAAGCTTAGATTGGGGGCAGTTGACCTCCTACAATGAGCAGTTCTTC.